This entry lists 11 T cell receptor beta chains sequenced from one sample in a study of identical twins (dated by TCRdb to 2016 to 2017). The receptor library was made with 5' RACE. The data were produced on an Illumina HiSeq 2000. The public reads were quality trimmed at Q25 with fastp and then assembled into clones with MiXCR by TCRdb, keeping productive beta chains. Rows with one shared CDR3 protein collapse into an entry with the most common genes and DNA. Within this sample are nearly 650,000 distinct CDR3 sequences, with 7% to 7.5% of them counted one time only. The ten largest clones add up to about 1.6% of the sample. The sample was also linked to a second study, of yellow fever vaccine responses in identical twins.

Sequenced material: PBMCs. The receptor source for this set is a woman aged 18-35 years in good health.

This clonotype was detected only a few times. The V and J genes are TRBV7-6 and TRBJ1-1; D is uncertain. The CDR3 totals 15 residues. Per the germline V gene, CDR1 is SGHVS and CDR2 is FNYEAQ. Trimming left V 1 base short and J 1 base short, with 10 bases between. The chain's CDR3 is CASSLVDGQNTEAFF. As DNA, the CDR3 is TGTGCCAGCAGCTTAGTGGACGGGCAGAACACTGAAGCTTTCTTT.

This clonotype was found a few times. This sequence joins TRBV27 and TRBJ2-1; TRBD1 agrees at 8 bases. Germline lookup yields CDR1 MNHEY and CDR2 SMNVEV (reference sequence). The V and J ends lost 6 bases and 1 base, in that order; junction bases with no gene match: 5. This CDR3 region has 15 residues. The CDR3 DNA follows: TGTGCCAGCAGGACAGGGGTTTTGTCCTACAATGAGCAGTTCTTC. Protein: CASRTGVLSYNEQFF.

This chain uses TRBV4-1 with TRBJ1-1; 11 bases fit TRBD1. V was clipped by 4 bases and J by 4 bases; unmatched bases: 5. Germline CDR1 MGHRA, CDR2 YSYEKL. The CDR3 runs 15 residues. The CDR3 DNA reads TGCGCCAGCAGCCTCTTTGGGACAGGGGGCACTGAAGCTTTCTTT. It translates to CASSLFGTGGTEAFF.

The chain is built from TRBV7-8 and TRBJ2-1; D perhaps matches TRBD2 (5 bases). V was cut by 0 bases and J by 4 bases, with 13 bases left in between. The CDR3 loop spans 16 amino acids. Germline V lookup: CDR1 SGHVS, CDR2 FQNEAQ. The CDR3 DNA reads TGTGCCAGCAGCTTAGCTAGGCTAGCCCAGTACAATGAGCAGTTCTTC. Protein: CASSLARLAQYNEQFF.

This clonotype was counted only a few times. V is TRBV7-8 and J is TRBJ2-3, with 12 positions matching TRBD2. Germline loops: CDR1 SGHVS, CDR2 FQNEAQ. The CDR3 totals 16 residues. Trimming removed 5 bases from V and 7 bases from J; junction bases left unmatched: 10. The CDR3 is CASSTPGLAGWHTQYF. The DNA of the CDR3 is TGTGCCAGCAGCACTCCGGGACTAGCGGGTTGGCATACGCAGTATTTT.

In this sample, this clonotype turned up many times. V gene TRBV24-1 combines with J gene TRBJ2-1, with D tentatively TRBD1 (5 bases). Trimming pared 5 bases from V and 4 bases from J, leaving 11 bases between. The germline gives CDR1 KGHDR, CDR2 SFDVKD. The CDR3 runs 14 residues. CDR3 DNA sequence: TGTGCCACCAGTGCGTGGGCAGGGTACAATGAGCAGTTCTTC. Amino acid sequence: CATSAWAGYNEQFF.

This clonotype has at least ten counts. The gene calls are TRBV9 and TRBJ2-7, with 10 positions matching TRBD2. CDR3 length equals 15 residues. Germline V gene data show CDR1 as SGDLS and CDR2 as YYNGEE. The J segment lost 3 bases and the V segment lost 4 bases, leaving 7 bases of the junction unmatched. The CDR3 DNA follows: TGTGCCAGCAGCACAGATAGCGGGAGGATCTACGAGCAGTACTTC. This encodes CASSTDSGRIYEQYF. Using reference TRBV9 and TRBJ2-7 for the parts outside the CDR3, the full variable domain is DSGVTQTPKHLITATGQRVTLRCSPRSGDLSVYWYQQSLDQGLQFLIQYYNGEERAKGNILERFSAQQFPDLHSELNLSSLELGDSALYFCASSTDSGRIYEQYFGPGTRLTVT.

This clonotype showed up many times. This rearrangement joins TRBV7-8 to TRBJ2-5; the match to TRBD2 covers 8 bases. The V gene end was trimmed by 8 bases and the J gene end by 5 bases; junction bases not matched to a gene: 13. The germline gives CDR1 SGHVS, CDR2 FQNEAQ. CDR3 length equals 15 residues. This CDR3 is CASSLPEREHETQYF. CDR3 nucleotides: TGTGCCAGCTCCCTACCGGAGCGGGAGCATGAGACCCAGTACTTC.

Only a few counts were recorded for this clonotype. The chain links TRBV20-1 to TRBJ1-1; possibly TRBD1 for D (5 bases). The CDR3 has 15 amino acids. Germline V CDR1 and CDR2: DFQATT, SNEGSKA (reference sequence). V shed 2 bases and J shed 4 bases, with 17 bases lying between them. The DNA for the CDR3 is TGCAGTGCTAGAACGGGGGAGAAAGTGGGCACTGAAGCTTTCTTT. Its protein is CSARTGEKVGTEAFF.

The chain carries TRBV3-1 and TRBJ2-5; 9 nucleotides line up with TRBD2. Per the germline V gene, CDR1 is LGHDT and CDR2 is YNNKEL (reference sequence). This CDR3 is built from 17 residues. V lost 4 bases and J lost 5; bases outside the gene matches: 14. Here the CDR3 reads CASSPQGGVTSGETQYF. In DNA form, the CDR3 reads TGTGCCAGCAGCCCCCAGGGGGGGGTTACTAGCGGGGAGACCCAGTACTTC.

This clonotype has more than one count but fewer than ten. The J gene is TRBJ1-3, the V gene TRBV5-1; D gene ambiguous. V lost 7 bases, J lost 5 bases, and 13 bases lay in between. CDR1 is SGHRS and CDR2 is YFSETQ in the germline V gene. CDR3 length equals 13 residues. The CDR3 nucleotides read TGCGCCAGCCCGGGGTCCTCACGAAACACCATATATTTT. It specifies CASPGSSRNTIYF.